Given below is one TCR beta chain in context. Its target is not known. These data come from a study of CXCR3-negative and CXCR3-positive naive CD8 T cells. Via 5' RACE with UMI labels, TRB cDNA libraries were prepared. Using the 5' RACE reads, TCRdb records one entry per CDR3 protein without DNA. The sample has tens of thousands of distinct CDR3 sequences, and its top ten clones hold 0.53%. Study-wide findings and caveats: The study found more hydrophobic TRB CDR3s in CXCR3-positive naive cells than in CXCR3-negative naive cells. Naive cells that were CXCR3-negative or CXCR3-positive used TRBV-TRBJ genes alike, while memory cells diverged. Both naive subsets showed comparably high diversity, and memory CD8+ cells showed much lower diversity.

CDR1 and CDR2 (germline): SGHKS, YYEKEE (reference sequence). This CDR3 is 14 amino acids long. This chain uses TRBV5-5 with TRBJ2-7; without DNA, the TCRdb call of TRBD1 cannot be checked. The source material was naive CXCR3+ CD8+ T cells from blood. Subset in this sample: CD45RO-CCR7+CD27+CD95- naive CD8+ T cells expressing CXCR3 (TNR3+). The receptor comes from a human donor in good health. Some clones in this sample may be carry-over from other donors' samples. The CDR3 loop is CASSLAGDPYEQYF.